Listed here are 9 T cell receptor beta chains from one sample, sequenced in a study of T cells in Graves' hyperthyroidism and ophthalmopathy. RNA transcripts were the template for amplifying TCR beta CDR3 regions. The primer set for the first-round RT-PCR of the TCR CDR3 was HTBI. TCRdb reprocessed the multiplex PCR reads via MiXCR and lists one record per CDR3 protein. The repertoire consists of 300,000 to 350,000 distinct CDR3 sequences, with about a sixth occurring once and the leading ten covering 15% to 18%. The sample taken for sequencing was blood. All receptors come from a woman between 40 and 55 years old with Graves' ophthalmopathy.

The rearrangement joins TRBV7-2 to TRBJ2-7; 7 bases agree with TRBD1. From germline, CDR1 is SGHTA and CDR2 FQGNSA. Trimming cost V 5 bases and J 3 bases; bases outside gene matches: 7. CDR3 length: 14 residues. The CDR3 DNA reads TGTGCCAGCAGCCCCAAGACAGGGTACTACGAGCAGTACTTC. This translates into CASSPKTGYYEQYF.

In this sample, this clonotype turned up once. The chain combines TRBV20-1 with TRBJ2-5; maybe TRBD1 (6 bases). Deletions cut 5 bases from V and 5 bases from J, with 9 bases between. The CDR3 length is 11 residues. Germline V gives CDR1 DFQATT, CDR2 SNEGSKA (reference sequence). CDR3 bases: TGCAGTGCTTTCAGGGGTGAGACCCAGTACTTC. This translates into CSAFRGETQYF.

This clonotype was found many times. The chain couples TRBV30 to TRBJ1-6; D gene uncertain. CDR1 and CDR2 from the germline V gene are GTSNPN and SVGIG (reference sequence). The CDR3 covers 14 residues. V gave up 4 bases and J gave up 5 bases, with 12 bases separating them. CDR3 bases: TGTGCCTGGATGGTCGGGTATGATAATTCACCCCTCCACTTT. As protein: CAWMVGYDNSPLHF.

This clonotype came up many times. The chain has TRBV12-3 or TRBV12-4 and TRBJ2-5; TRBD2 might be the D (6 bases). Deletions cut 7 bases from V and 3 bases from J, with 12 bases between. The CDR3 covers 13 residues. The CDR3 protein is CASTLGGEETQYF. The CDR3 DNA reads as TGTGCCAGCACCTTGGGGGGAGAAGAGACCCAGTACTTC.

The sample holds many counts of this clonotype. The chain couples TRBV25-1 to TRBJ2-7; D is possibly TRBD1 or TRBD2 (5 bases each). This CDR3 comprises 13 residues. Per the germline V gene, CDR1 is MGHDK and CDR2 is SYGVNS. Between the trimmed V and J ends, which lost 7 bases and 4 bases, there was a span of 14 bases. CDR3 in amino acids: CASKGTESYEQYF. In nucleotides, the CDR3 is TGTGCCAGCAAGGGGACGGAATCATACGAGCAGTACTTC.

The sample holds many counts of this clonotype. The chain employs TRBV7-9 and TRBJ2-7, with D perhaps matching TRBD2 (5 bases). Germline CDR1 and CDR2: SEHNR and FQNEAQ (reference sequence). V was clipped by 0 bases and J by 6 bases, with 12 bases between them. The CDR3 spans 14 residues. CDR3 DNA sequence: TGTGCCAGCAGCTTAGCGGGAGATGGGCTCGAGCAGTACTTC. Amino acids: CASSLAGDGLEQYF.

This clonotype was counted many times. The CDR3 protein is CASSYGLAGPQETQYF. CDR3 nucleotides: TGCGCCAGCAGCTATGGACTAGCGGGCCCCCAAGAGACCCAGTACTTC. The chain combines TRBV5-1 with TRBJ2-5, with 11 bases lining up with TRBD2. Germline lookup yields CDR1 SGHRS and CDR2 YFSETQ. The CDR3 consists of 16 residues. The junction had 5 bases not matched to a gene; V was cut back by 3 bases and J by 1 base.

This clonotype was found a few times. The CDR3 is CASQMTSGRYEQYF. DNA of the CDR3: TGCGCCAGCCAGATGACTAGCGGGAGGTACGAGCAGTACTTC. The V and J genes are TRBV5-1 and TRBJ2-7; TRBD2 agrees at 13 bases. The germline gives CDR1 SGHRS, CDR2 YFSETQ. The CDR3 extends over 14 amino acids. The V gene end was trimmed by 7 bases and the J gene end by 4 bases; junction bases not matched to a gene: 5.

J is TRBJ2-7 and V is TRBV4-2, with 8 bases matching TRBD2. Germline values: CDR1 LGHNA, CDR2 YNFKEQ. V lost 4 bases to trimming and J lost 2 bases; unmatched junction nucleotides: 7. The CDR3 length is 15 residues. The CDR3 loop reads CASSPRLTSAYEQYF. CDR3 coding DNA: TGTGCCAGCAGCCCCCGGTTGACTAGCGCCTACGAGCAGTACTTC.